This TCR beta chain was identified during a study of T-cell reconstitution after alpha-beta-depleted transplantation in children. During its preparation, the TCRbeta library received unique molecular identifiers. One entry per CDR3 protein results from TCRdb running MiXCR on the PCR reads. The repertoire consists of about 420,000 distinct CDR3 sequences, with about 17% occurring once and the leading ten covering 25% to 35%. Note on this clonotype: Its antigen remains unknown.

General study findings and limits: Surviving recipient cells, namely T cells and thymic progenitors, were the source of high day-60 TCRbeta diversity in some patients.

This material consisted of PBMCs, mostly from graft donor cells, taken 360 days after TCRalphabeta/CD19-depleted stem cell transplant. The TCR was taken from a boy less than two years old who had a stem cell transplant for Wiskott-Aldrich syndrome, so the T cells may come from the graft donor.

CDR3 bases: TGCAGCGTTGGAGGTGAGCAGTTCTTC. This encodes CSVGGEQFF. The chain employs TRBV29-1 and TRBJ2-1; D unclear. In germline, CDR1 is SQVTM, CDR2 ANQGSEA. V was cut by 4 bases and J by 9 bases, with 4 bases left in between. The CDR3 extends over 9 amino acids.